This T cell receptor (beta chain) stems from a study of CD8 T cells in ankylosing spondylitis. General study points: Earlier studies detected some motif variants in reactive arthritis synovial fluid and blood. As reported, disease-linked clones showed significant enrichment in matched ankylosing spondylitis synovial fluid. Several highly homologous variants made up a TCR beta motif, and this motif appeared characteristic of ankylosing spondylitis blood.

The V and J ends lost 5 bases and 7 bases respectively, with 11 bases between them. CDR3 length: 12 residues. Germline V gene sequence: CDR1 MDHEN, CDR2 SYDVKM. This clonotype has a count of ten or more. The target antigen is unknown. TCR beta libraries were made by quantitative 5'-RACE with molecular barcodes. One entry per CDR3 protein, called by TCRdb with MiXCR from the 5' RACE reads. The sample shows about 150,000 distinct CDR3 sequences, roughly 30% of them seen only once. V is TRBV28 and J is TRBJ1-2; D might be TRBD1 (6 bases). Sequencing was performed on synovial fluid, either unsorted or a sorted T cell fraction (not recorded which). The receptor was isolated from a male donor with ankylosing spondylitis. CDR3 in amino acids: CASSVTGSGYTF. The DNA for the CDR3 is TGTGCCAGCAGTGTCACAGGGTCTGGCTACACCTTC.